The 11 T cell receptor beta chains listed next were all sequenced from one sample in a study of blood T cell repertoires in COVID-19. Sequencing was performed with immunoSEQ multiplex PCR; in TCRdb, only in-frame clones are kept and a portion is missing. This table holds roughly 230,000 clones, about nine tenths found once. Sequenced input: peripheral blood. The receptors originated from a man younger than 45 with COVID-19, enrolled during active disease.

The gene calls are TRBV19 and TRBJ1-3, with TRBD1 matching 7 bases. This CDR3 is 15 amino acids long. Trimming at V came to 5 bases and at J to 2 bases, leaving 6 bases not matched to a gene. Germline V lookup: CDR1 LNHDA, CDR2 SQIVND (reference sequence). CDR3 bases: TGTGCCAGTAGTTCTCAAGACAGGGCTGGAAACACCATATATTTT. Protein product: CASSSQDRAGNTIYF.

This clone was seen a few times. J is TRBJ1-1 and V is TRBV11-2; D is ambiguous. CDR1 is SGHAT and CDR2 is FQNNGV in the germline V gene. The CDR3 has 12 residues. Trimming took 3 bases from V and 6 from J, leaving 8 bases between them. CDR3 region: CASSFGGSEAFF. The CDR3 DNA reads as TGTGCCAGCAGCTTTGGTGGCTCTGAAGCTTTCTTT.

The rearrangement joins TRBV3-1 (or the pseudogene TRBV3-2) to TRBJ1-1; D is unresolved. The CDR3 extends over 14 amino acids. Germline lookup yields CDR1 LGHDT and CDR2 YNNKEL (reference sequence). V was clipped by 2 bases and J by 4 bases, with 11 bases between them. CDR3 protein: CASSQRYSGTEAFF. The CDR3 DNA reads as TGTGCCAGCAGCCAAAGGTACTCGGGCACTGAAGCTTTCTTT.

The genes are TRBV24-1 and TRBJ2-3, with D maybe TRBD1 (5 bases). Germline V gene data show CDR1 as KGHDR and CDR2 as SFDVKD. V lost 3 bases to trimming and J lost 4 bases, with 10 bases between them. The CDR3 covers 14 residues. This CDR3 is CATSDARGSDTQYF. CDR3 bases: TGTGCCACCAGTGATGCTAGGGGTTCAGATACGCAGTATTTT.

The J gene is TRBJ2-3, the V gene TRBV7-9; weak D call: TRBD2 (6 bases). This CDR3 is built from 14 residues. CDR1 is SEHNR and CDR2 is FQNEAQ in the germline V gene (reference sequence). Trimming cost V 5 bases and J 2 bases, with 11 bases left between them. The CDR3 coding sequence is TGTGCCAGCAGCCCGGGACTTAACACAGATACGCAGTATTTT. As protein: CASSPGLNTDTQYF.

The chain combines TRBV5-1 with TRBJ2-5; TRBD2 aligns across 7 bases. V was clipped by 6 bases and J by 0 bases; unmatched bases: 11. The CDR3 length is 16 residues. Looked up from germline, CDR1 is SGHRS and CDR2 is YFSETQ. CDR3 sequence reads: CASNWGARGNQETQYF. CDR3 nucleotide sequence: TGCGCCAGCAACTGGGGAGCGCGGGGGAACCAAGAGACCCAGTACTTC. Full variable domain (missing parts from reference TRBV5-1 and TRBJ2-5): KAGVTQTPRYLIKTRGQQVTLSCSPISGHRSVSWYQQTPGQGLQFLFEYFSETQRNKGNFPGRFSGRQFSNSRSEMNVSTLELGDSALYLCASNWGARGNQETQYFGPGTRLLVL.

The chain joins TRBV19 to TRBJ1-5, with a tentative D call TRBD1 (5 bases). The V and J ends lost 4 bases and 8 bases respectively, with 12 bases between them. The CDR3 consists of 13 residues. Per the germline V gene, CDR1 is LNHDA and CDR2 is SQIVND (reference sequence). CDR3 sequence: CASSKSFREPQHF. CDR3 DNA sequence: TGTGCCAGTAGTAAATCCTTCAGGGAGCCCCAGCATTTT.

The rearrangement joins TRBV14 to TRBJ1-6; 8 bases are shared with TRBD1. Germline CDR1 is SGHDN and CDR2 is FVKESK. The trim removed 6 bases at V and 13 bases at J, leaving 8 bases unmatched. This CDR3 has 13 residues. This CDR3 is CASSERQGRPLHF. CDR3 bases: TGTGCCAGCAGTGAAAGACAGGGGAGGCCCCTCCACTTT.

The chain couples TRBV6-1 to TRBJ1-1; D is undetermined. This CDR3 has 14 residues. V dropped 1 base and J dropped 4 bases, with 10 bases sitting between them. The germline V gene encodes CDR1 MNHNS and CDR2 SASEGT. In nucleotides, the CDR3 is TGTGCCAGCAGTGAAGAACGAGGGTTCACTGAAGCTTTCTTT. This gives the protein CASSEERGFTEAFF.

This chain links TRBV9 with TRBJ2-3; 9 nucleotides line up with TRBD2. CDR3 length: 15 amino acids. V shed 1 base and J 6 bases; nucleotides not matched to a gene: 6. The germline V gene has CDR1 SGDLS and CDR2 YYNGEE. The CDR3 loop reads CASSVLAGTGDTQYF. The CDR3 DNA sequence: TGTGCCAGCAGCGTACTAGCGGGAACAGGGGATACGCAGTATTTT. The entire variable domain, with the rest obtained from reference TRBV9 and TRBJ2-3, is as follows: DSGVTQTPKHLITATGQRVTLRCSPRSGDLSVYWYQQSLDQGLQFLIQYYNGEERAKGNILERFSAQQFPDLHSELNLSSLELGDSALYFCASSVLAGTGDTQYFGPGTRLTVL.

This clone came up once. The genes are TRBV27 and TRBJ2-7; a weak D match, TRBD1 (7 bases). In germline, CDR1 is MNHEY, CDR2 SMNVEV (reference sequence). The CDR3 totals 15 residues. The V and J ends lost 8 bases and 0 bases respectively, with 17 bases between them. The CDR3 DNA follows: TGTGCCAGCCACAAGGGGGGACAGCCCTCCTACGAGCAGTACTTC. Translating it yields CASHKGGQPSYEQYF.